This T cell receptor beta chain emerged from a study of long-term antiretroviral therapy in people with HIV. Study observations and caveats: Nothing was known about ART adherence, viral resistance or changes in therapy.

This CDR3 has 14 amino acids. Investigators performed immunoSEQ version v3.0 at survey level. Researchers set sequencing to target about 40,000-55,000 T-cell genomes per sample. The method was immunoSEQ multiplex PCR; TCRdb's version includes in-frame clones alone and lacks a portion of them. The repertoire holds about 22,000 clones, with about 86% as singletons. This clone was observed once. Its antigen is undetermined. The TCR originated in a man aged 60 to 69 with HIV. V gene TRBV7-5 combines with J gene TRBJ2-7. TRBV7-5 is tagged as a pseudogene. Sequenced here: unsorted PBMCs, sampled 1.3 years after starting antiretroviral therapy. CDR3 DNA: TGTGTCAGAAGCTTAGGGACGGATGACTACGAGCAGTACTTC. Translation gives CVRSLGTDDYEQYF.